The 10 T cell receptor beta chains presented below share a single source sample, sequenced in a study of CD8+CD57+ T cells in acquired aplastic anemia. The patients chosen for sequencing had shown expansion of CD8+CD57+ cells (detected by flow cytometry). Genomic DNA acted as the template from which TCR beta VDJ combination and CDR3 sequence profiling were carried out. TCRdb re-called the reads with MiXCR, one entry per CDR3 protein. The sample contains some 200,000 distinct CDR3 sequences, approximately 60% of which appear only once. Sequenced: sorted CD4+, CD8+, or CD8+CD57+ T cells (not recorded which) from PBMCs. The receptor set was obtained from a human donor with aplastic anemia.

The genes are TRBV7-9 and TRBJ2-1; tentatively, D is TRBD1 (5 bases). The CDR3 covers 14 residues. Trimming pared 2 bases from V and 2 bases from J, leaving 7 bases between. Germline assignment: CDR1 SEHNR and CDR2 FQNEAQ (reference sequence). In DNA form, the CDR3 reads TGTGCCAGCAGCTTACAGGGTGCCTACAATGAGCAGTTCTTC. Protein sequence: CASSLQGAYNEQFF.

This clonotype was seen only a few times. CDR3 DNA sequence: TGTGCCATCGGGGGAGTAGGGTACGAGCAGTACTTC. This translates into CAIGGVGYEQYF. The chain recombines TRBV10-3 with TRBJ2-7; D may be TRBD1 or TRBD2 (5 bases each). The germline gives CDR1 ENHRY, CDR2 SYGVKD. Trimming took off 8 bases at V and 4 bases at J, with 12 bases between the two ends. The CDR3 runs 12 residues.

V and J are TRBV29-1 and TRBJ2-1; D unresolved. Germline V gene data show CDR1 as SQVTM and CDR2 as ANQGSEA. The CDR3 loop spans 11 amino acids. V was pared by 3 bases and J by 6 bases, with 6 bases between. DNA of the CDR3: TGCAGCGTTGATCCGGGCAATGAGCAGTTCTTC. Protein product: CSVDPGNEQFF.

The V and J genes are TRBV10-3 and TRBJ2-7, with 9 bases that match TRBD1. The V and J ends lost 5 bases and 9 bases, in that order; junction bases with no gene match: 8. Per the germline V gene, CDR1 is ENHRY and CDR2 is SYGVKD. The CDR3 loop spans 13 amino acids. The DNA of the CDR3 is TGTGCCATCAGTCCGGGACAGGGCGCTGGGCAGTACTTC. Protein: CAISPGQGAGQYF.

This clonotype was counted a single time. One end of the junction is discordant with germline, which a read error may explain. The chain is built from TRBV5-1 and TRBJ2-1; 9 positions agree with TRBD2. CDR1 is SGHRS and CDR2 is YFSETQ in the germline V gene. This CDR3 comprises 15 residues. This CDR3 reads CASSTETSGDVEQFF. As DNA, the CDR3 is TGTGCCAGCAGCACGGAGACTAGCGGAGATGTTGAGCAGTTCTTC.

The gene calls are TRBV9 and TRBJ1-1, with 9 bases identical to TRBD1. This CDR3 has 13 amino acids. Trimming at V came to 3 bases and at J to 5 bases, leaving 2 bases not matched to a gene. Germline V gene lookup returns CDR1 SGDLS and CDR2 YYNGEE. The chain's CDR3 is CASSAGTGTEAFF. CDR3 in DNA: TGTGCCAGCAGCGCCGGGACAGGGACTGAAGCTTTCTTT.

The V gene is TRBV20-1, the J gene TRBJ1-1; D gene ambiguous. CDR1 DFQATT and CDR2 SNEGSKA come from the germline V gene (reference sequence). The CDR3 spans 11 residues. V was pared by 0 bases and J by 10 bases, with 9 bases between. The CDR3 is CSAREVMVAFF. The CDR3 bases are TGCAGTGCTAGAGAGGTCATGGTAGCTTTCTTT.

The genes are TRBV12-3 or TRBV12-4 and TRBJ1-1; D is undetermined. The CDR3 is 12 amino acids. V was shortened by 5 bases and J by 2 bases, with 6 bases between the two germline ends. The DNA for the CDR3 is TGTGCCAGCAGTAGCCATAACACTGAAGCTTTCTTT. Its protein is CASSSHNTEAFF.

This clonotype was seen more than once but under ten times. The V and J genes are TRBV20-1 and TRBJ2-7, with D unresolved. This CDR3 comprises 11 residues. Germline CDR1 is DFQATT and CDR2 is SNEGSKA (reference sequence). Between the trimmed V and J ends, which lost 5 bases and 3 bases, there was a span of 8 bases. Here the CDR3 DNA reads TGCAGTGCTCCCAGAGGCTACGAGCAGTACTTC. Residues: CSAPRGYEQYF.

This rearrangement joins TRBV7-8 to TRBJ2-2; D perhaps matches TRBD1 (7 bases). With 5 bases removed from V and 5 bases from J, the gap between germline ends came to 15 bases. The germline CDR1 and CDR2 sequences are SGHVS and FQNEAQ. The CDR3 sequence is 15 residues long. The CDR3 here is CASSPWAGGTGELFF. The CDR3 coding sequence is TGTGCCAGCAGCCCATGGGCAGGGGGGACCGGGGAGCTGTTTTTT.